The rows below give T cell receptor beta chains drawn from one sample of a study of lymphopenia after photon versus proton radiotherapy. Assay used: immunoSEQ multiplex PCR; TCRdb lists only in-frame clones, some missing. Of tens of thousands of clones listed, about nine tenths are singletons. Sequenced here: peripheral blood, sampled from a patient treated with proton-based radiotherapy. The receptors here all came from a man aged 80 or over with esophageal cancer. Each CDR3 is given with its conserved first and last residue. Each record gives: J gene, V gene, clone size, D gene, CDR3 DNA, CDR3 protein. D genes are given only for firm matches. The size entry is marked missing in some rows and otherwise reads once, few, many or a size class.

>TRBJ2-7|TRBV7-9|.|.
TGTGCCAGCAGCTTATCCGGCTACGAGCAGTACTTC
CASSLSGYEQYF
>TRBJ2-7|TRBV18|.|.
TGTGCCAGCTCACCACCGGGACATAAGAGCTCCTACGAGCAGTACTTC
CASSPPGHKSSYEQYF
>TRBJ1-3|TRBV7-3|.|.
TGTGCCAGCAGCCTAAGCGACCTTCCTGGAAACACCATATATTTT
CASSLSDLPGNTIYF
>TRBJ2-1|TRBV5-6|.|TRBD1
TGTGCCAGCAGCCCCGACAGGGTGGAGCAGTTCTTC
CASSPDRVEQFF
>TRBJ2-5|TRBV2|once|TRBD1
TGTGCCAGCAGTGTGGGACAGGATGGAGAGACCCAGTACTTC
CASSVGQDGETQYF
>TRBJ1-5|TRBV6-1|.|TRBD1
TGTGCCAGCAGTGGAAAAGGGACAGGGCTGTTAGGTCAGCCCCAGCATTTT
CASSGKGTGLLGQPQHF
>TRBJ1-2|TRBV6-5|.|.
TGTGCCAGCAGTTACCAGGGGTATGGCTACACCTTC
CASSYQGYGYTF
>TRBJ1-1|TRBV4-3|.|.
TGCGCCAGCAGTCCATTCATGAACACTGAAGCTTTCTTT
CASSPFMNTEAFF
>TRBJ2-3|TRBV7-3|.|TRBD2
TGTGCCAGCAGCTCCGGACTAGCGGGCCGCACAGATACGCAGTATTTT
CASSSGLAGRTDTQYF
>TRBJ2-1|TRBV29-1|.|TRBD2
TGCAGCGTTGGGGGGGGTGGCCGGCGGGCCGCGTACAATGAGCAGTTCTTC
CSVGGGGRRAAYNEQFF
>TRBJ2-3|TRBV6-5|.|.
TGTGCCAGCAGTTACAGGCAGATTGGCACAGATACGCAGTATTTT
CASSYRQIGTDTQYF
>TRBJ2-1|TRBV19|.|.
TGTGCCAGTAGTGTCCGGTTTTCTGAGCAGTTCTTC
CASSVRFSEQFF
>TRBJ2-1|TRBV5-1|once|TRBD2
TGCGCCAGCAGCTACGCCGGGACTAGCGAAGTCCATGAGCAGTTCTTC
CASSYAGTSEVHEQFF
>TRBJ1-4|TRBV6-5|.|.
TGTGCCAGCAGTTACGTCAGGCGACTGTTTTTT
CASSYVRRLFF
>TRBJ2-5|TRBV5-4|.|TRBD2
TGTGCCAGCAGCTTGGAACTAGCGAGGGGAGAGACCCAGTACTTC
CASSLELARGETQYF
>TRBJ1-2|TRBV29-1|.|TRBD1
TGCAGCGGTGGGACAGGGGTGGTTAGTCGTGGCTACACCTTC
CSGGTGVVSRGYTF
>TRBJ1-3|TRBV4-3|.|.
TGCGCCAGCAGCCAAGATCGTAGCGGTCCTGGAAACACCATATATTTT
CASSQDRSGPGNTIYF
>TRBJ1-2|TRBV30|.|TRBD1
TGTGCCTGGACAGGGGGTTTTGACTTTGGCTACACCTTC
CAWTGGFDFGYTF
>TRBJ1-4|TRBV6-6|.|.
TGTGCCAGCAGTTTTCCCTCGGGGGAGGTGCATGAAAAACTGTTTTTT
CASSFPSGEVHEKLFF
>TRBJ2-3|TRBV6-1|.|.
TGTGCCAGCAGAGATCGGGGTAGCTTGGATACGCAGTATTTT
CASRDRGSLDTQYF
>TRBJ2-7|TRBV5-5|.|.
TGTGCCAGCAGCTTGGCCCCCGGATACGAGCAGTACTTC
CASSLAPGYEQYF
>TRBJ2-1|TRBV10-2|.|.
TGCGCCAGCAGTGAGCTGGACGCCCTCTGGGAGCAGTTCTTC
CASSELDALWEQFF
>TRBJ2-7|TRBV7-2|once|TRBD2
TGTGCCAGCAGCTTAGCTGCCCTAGCGGGAGCCCACGAGCAGTACTTC
CASSLAALAGAHEQYF
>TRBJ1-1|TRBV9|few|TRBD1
TGTGCCGGGGGGACAGGCCCGAGCACTGAAGCTTTCTTT
CAGGTGPSTEAFF
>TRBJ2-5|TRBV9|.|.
TGTGCCAGCAGCGTAGCCGCCCGTTCGGGGCAGACCCAGTACTTC
CASSVAARSGQTQYF
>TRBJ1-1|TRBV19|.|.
TGTGCCAGTAGTCCCAGGGGAAACACTGAAGCTTTCTTT
CASSPRGNTEAFF
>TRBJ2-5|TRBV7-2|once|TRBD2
TGTGCCAGCAGCCCCAGCGGGAGTCATGAAGAGACCCAGTACTTC
CASSPSGSHEETQYF
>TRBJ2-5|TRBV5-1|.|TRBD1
TGCGCCAGCAGCACCCGACAGGGGGGATCCCGGACCCAGTACTTC
CASSTRQGGSRTQYF
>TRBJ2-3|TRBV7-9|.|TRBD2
TGTGCCAGCAGCCTCGGCGGGGGTGTCGGAGGAGATACGCAGTATTTT
CASSLGGGVGGDTQYF
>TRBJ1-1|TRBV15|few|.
TGTGCCACCAGCAGAGTTTGGGCAGGGAGTGAGAACACTGAAGCTTTCTTT
CATSRVWAGSENTEAFF
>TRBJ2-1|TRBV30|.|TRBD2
TGTGCCTGGAGTGTACGAGGCGGGGGGGCTGATGAGCAGTTCTTC
CAWSVRGGGADEQFF
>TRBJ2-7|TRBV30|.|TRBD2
TGTGCCTGGACCCCTCTAGCGGGAGTGCACGAGCAGTACTTC
CAWTPLAGVHEQYF
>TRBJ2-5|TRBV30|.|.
TGTGCCTGGAGTGCTAGGGATTCGTCTGGGTTGGGGACCCAGTACTTC
CAWSARDSSGLGTQYF
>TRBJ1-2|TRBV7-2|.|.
TGTGCCAGCAGCCCAACAGGAGTTCCTAACTATGGCTACACCTTC
CASSPTGVPNYGYTF
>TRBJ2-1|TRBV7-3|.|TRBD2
TGTGCCAGCAGCTTAAGTCGCGGGGGGGCATACAATGAGCAGTTCTTC
CASSLSRGGAYNEQFF
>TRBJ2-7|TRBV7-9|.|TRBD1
TGTGCCAGCAGCTTAGCGGGGGACAGGCCGCAGTACTTC
CASSLAGDRPQYF
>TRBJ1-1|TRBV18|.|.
TGTGCCAGCTCCCTCGCTGGGGCGGGGGACACTGAAGCTTTCTTT
CASSLAGAGDTEAFF
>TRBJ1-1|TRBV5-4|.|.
TGTGCCAGCAGCTTCGGGGGGCCGAACACTGAAGCTTTCTTT
CASSFGGPNTEAFF
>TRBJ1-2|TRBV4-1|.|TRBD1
TGCGCCAGCAGCCCCCAGGGACAGGGGGCAGGGATGAATGGCTACACCTTC
CASSPQGQGAGMNGYTF
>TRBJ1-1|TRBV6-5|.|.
TGTGCCAGCAGTTCACAGGGTTCGAACACTGAAGCTTTCTTT
CASSSQGSNTEAFF
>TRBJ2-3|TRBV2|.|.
TGTGCCAGCAGTGATGTAGGGAGGACAGATACGCAGTATTTT
CASSDVGRTDTQYF
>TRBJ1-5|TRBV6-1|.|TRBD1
TGTGCCAGCAGTGAAGCGCGCGACAGGGGGCCATTTCAGCCCCAGCATTTT
CASSEARDRGPFQPQHF
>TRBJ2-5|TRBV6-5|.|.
TGTGCCAGCAGGCCCGGTGGAGGGGAGACCCAGTACTTC
CASRPGGGETQYF
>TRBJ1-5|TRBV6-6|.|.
TGTGCCAGCAGTTACGAGAGGGTGAGCAATCAGCCCCAGCATTTT
CASSYERVSNQPQHF
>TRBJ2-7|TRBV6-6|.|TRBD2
TGTGCCAGCAGTTACTCGGGCGGGGGGACGCCCTACGAGCAGTACTTC
CASSYSGGGTPYEQYF
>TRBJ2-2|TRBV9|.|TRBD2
TGTGCCAGCAGCGTAGGCACAAGCGAGCGGGGGGCCGGGGAGCTGTTTTTT
CASSVGTSERGAGELFF
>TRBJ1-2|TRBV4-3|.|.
TGCGCCAGCAGCCAAGGGGCCCCCGGGCGTGGGGTTGGCGGCTACACCTTC
CASSQGAPGRGVGGYTF
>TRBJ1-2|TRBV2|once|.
TGTGCCAGCAGCCCCGGGGTAGCTGGCTACACCTTC
CASSPGVAGYTF
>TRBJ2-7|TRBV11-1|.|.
TGTGCCAGCAGCTTAAGGGGGAACCACTACGAGCAGTACTTC
CASSLRGNHYEQYF
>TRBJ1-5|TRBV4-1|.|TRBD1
TGCGCCAGCAGCCGATTGACAGGGGGTAATCAGCCCCAGCATTTT
CASSRLTGGNQPQHF
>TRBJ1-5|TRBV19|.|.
TGTGCCAGTAGTATGGGCGATTATAGCAATCAGCCCCAGCATTTT
CASSMGDYSNQPQHF
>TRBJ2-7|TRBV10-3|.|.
TGTGCCATCGGGCATCCAAACTACGAGCAGTACTTC
CAIGHPNYEQYF
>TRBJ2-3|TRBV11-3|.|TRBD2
TGTGCCAGCAGCACCGGGGGGGACACAGATACGCAGTATTTT
CASSTGGDTDTQYF
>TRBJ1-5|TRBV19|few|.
TGTGCCAGTAGTATGGGCAGTTCGGGCAATCAGCCCCAGCATTTT
CASSMGSSGNQPQHF
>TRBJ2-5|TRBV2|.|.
TGTGCCAGCAGTGGACAAACCAGAGAGACCCAGTACTTC
CASSGQTRETQYF
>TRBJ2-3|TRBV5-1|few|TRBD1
TGCGCCAGCAGCGGACAAACAGGGGGAGGCACAGATACGCAGTATTTT
CASSGQTGGGTDTQYF
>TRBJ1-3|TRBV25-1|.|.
TGTGCCAGCAGTGAACAACCCGGCAGAAGCTCTGGAAACACCATATATTTT
CASSEQPGRSSGNTIYF
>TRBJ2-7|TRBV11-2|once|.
TGTGCCAGCAGCTTAGTCTCAGGGGACGAGCAGTACTTC
CASSLVSGDEQYF
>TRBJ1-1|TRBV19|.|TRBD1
TGTGCCAGTAGTAAGGGGGCGGGTACTGAAGCTTTCTTT
CASSKGAGTEAFF